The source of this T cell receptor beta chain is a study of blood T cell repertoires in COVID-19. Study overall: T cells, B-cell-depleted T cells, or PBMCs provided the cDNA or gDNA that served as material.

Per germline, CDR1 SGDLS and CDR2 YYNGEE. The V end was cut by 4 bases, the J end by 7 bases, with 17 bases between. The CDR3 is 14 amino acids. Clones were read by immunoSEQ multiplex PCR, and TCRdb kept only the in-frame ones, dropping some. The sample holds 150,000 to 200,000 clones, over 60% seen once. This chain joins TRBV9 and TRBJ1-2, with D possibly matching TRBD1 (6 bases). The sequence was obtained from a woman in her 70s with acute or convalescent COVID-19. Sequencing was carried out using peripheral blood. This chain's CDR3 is CASSTNRAGGGYTF. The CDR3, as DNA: TGTGCCAGCAGCACAAACAGGGCCGGCGGTGGCTACACCTTC.